Below, 16 T cell receptor beta chains from the same sample are listed, as sequenced in a study of T cell clonality in common variable immunodeficiency. Repertoires were generated with immunoSEQ multiplex PCR, while TCRdb's copy carries only in-frame clones and drops some. The sample was found to contain 40,000 to 65,000 clones, and every one recurs. The sample comprised peripheral blood mononuclear cells. All receptors come from a person aged 18 to 70 in good health.

Of note for this clone: This sequence may be a read error, since a much larger clone differs from it by one base. Read coverage stops 3 residues before the CDR3 terminus; the germline J gene supplies the remainder. The same CDR3 is also encoded by other DNA sequences in this sample. The chain uses TRBV7-2 and TRBJ1-3, with D possibly TRBD1 on 5 matching bases. Germline assignment: CDR1 SGHTA and CDR2 FQGNSA. CDR3 length: 14 residues. CDR3 DNA, as far as it was read: TGTGCCAGCAGCGTACTAAGGGGTGGAAACACG. This translates into CASSVLRGGNT. The full CDR3 protein reads CASSVLRGGNTIYF.

This clone has a count of ten or more. The CDR3 end is not reached by the read, which stops 3 residues before it; the germline J gene fills it in. This chain links TRBV18 with TRBJ2-3; 11 bases are shared with TRBD1. Trimming removed 4 bases from V and 0 bases from J; junction bases left unmatched: 6. The CDR3 runs 17 residues. CDR1 is KGHSH and CDR2 is LQKENI in the germline V gene. The CDR3: CASSRTGQGASTDTQYF. CDR3 DNA, as far as it was read: TGTGCCAGCTCACGAACTGGACAGGGGGCGAGCACAGATACG.

Turning to this clone: The observed sequence ends 3 residues before the CDR3 terminus, with the missing tail filled in from the germline J gene. Other DNA sequences in the same sample also yield this CDR3. V and J are TRBV19 and TRBJ1-3; 11 bases match TRBD1. The CDR3 totals 14 residues. Per the germline V gene, CDR1 is LNHDA and CDR2 is SQIVND (reference sequence). The junction had 4 bases not matched to a gene; V was cut back by 9 bases and J by 3 bases. The DNA read from the CDR3 is TGTGCCAGCGGACAGGGGGCGCGTGGAAACACC. Translated: CASGQGARGNT. The whole CDR3 sequence is CASGQGARGNTIYF.

This clone was recorded many times. Read coverage stops 3 residues before the CDR3 terminus; the germline J gene supplies the remainder. The chain couples TRBV5-6 to TRBJ2-1; 9 bases fit TRBD2. This CDR3 comprises 14 residues. Germline CDR1 reads SGHDT; CDR2 reads YYEEEE. V was pared by 2 bases and J by 6 bases, with 3 bases of the junction left unmatched. The part of the CDR3 DNA that was read is TGTGCCAGCAGCTTTGTTAGCGGGAGCAATGAG. This translates into CASSFVSGSNE. The whole CDR3 protein is CASSFVSGSNEQFF.

This clone was seen repeatedly, ten times or more. The read falls 3 residues short of the CDR3 end, and the missing part is taken from the germline J gene. The chain combines TRBV14 with TRBJ2-3; 8 bases are shared with TRBD2. CDR1 and CDR2 (germline): SGHDN, FVKESK. This CDR3 contains 15 residues. The V gene end was trimmed by 4 bases and the J gene end by 3 bases; junction bases not matched to a gene: 6. The CDR3 bases that were read are TGTGCCAGCAGCCTCGTCCGGGGGGGGACAGATACG. Its protein product is CASSLVRGGTDT. The entire CDR3 protein is CASSLVRGGTDTQYF. The full variable domain, with the rest looked up from reference TRBV14 and TRBJ2-3, is EAGVTQFPSHSVIEKGQTVTLRCDPISGHDNLYWYRRVMGKEIKFLLHFVKESKQDESGMPNNRFLAERTGGTYSTLKVQPAELEDSGVYFCASSLVRGGTDTQYFGPGTRLTVL.

Ten or more counts support this clone. From the germline J gene comes the end of the CDR3, since the read stops 3 residues before it. The rearrangement uses TRBV12-3 or TRBV12-4 and TRBJ2-3, with a tentative D call TRBD2 (6 bases). The CDR3 spans 15 residues. V lost 2 bases, J lost 2 bases, and 11 bases lay in between. The CDR3 region is CASSLRGDFTDTQYF. The sequenced CDR3 bases are TGTGCCAGCAGTTTACGAGGGGACTTCACAGATACG.

This clone occurred many times. Read sequence stops 3 residues before the CDR3 end, and the germline J gene provides the missing end. The J gene is TRBJ2-3, the V gene TRBV20-1, with 8 bases fitting TRBD2. The trim removed 0 bases at V and 1 base at J, leaving 9 bases unmatched. Germline loops: CDR1 DFQATT, CDR2 SNEGSKA (reference sequence). This CDR3 is 17 amino acids long. CDR3 bases read: TGCAGTGCTAGAGATAGGAGCGGGAGATCGGGCACAGATACG. This encodes CSARDRSGRSGTDT. The CDR3 as a whole reads CSARDRSGRSGTDTQYF.

At least ten counts were recorded for this clone. Read sequence stops 3 residues before the CDR3 end, and the germline J gene provides the missing end. J is TRBJ1-1 and V is TRBV30, with 7 bases identical to TRBD1. V gave up 4 bases and J gave up 0 bases; unmatched junction bases: 5. This CDR3 is built from 14 residues. Germline assignment: CDR1 GTSNPN and CDR2 SVGIG (reference sequence). Incomplete CDR3 DNA: TGTGCCTGGACCCGGGGACAGTTGAACACTGAA. Translation gives CAWTRGQLNTE. The full CDR3 protein is CAWTRGQLNTEAFF.

Many counts were recorded for this clone. The read falls 3 residues short of the CDR3 end, and the missing part is taken from the germline J gene. This chain joins TRBV20-1 and TRBJ2-3, with 10 bases aligning to TRBD2. V was clipped by 4 bases and J by 1 base; unmatched bases: 5. Germline V gene sequence: CDR1 DFQATT, CDR2 SNEGSKA (reference sequence). The CDR3 runs to 15 residues. CDR3: CSATVAGGRTDTQYF. The CDR3 bases that were read are TGCAGTGCTACCGTAGCGGGAGGACGCACAGATACG.

This clone was observed many times. The CDR3 end falls 3 residues outside the read, so it is completed with the germline J gene. The chain carries TRBV20-1 and TRBJ2-7, with TRBD2 matching over 10 bases. This CDR3 has 15 amino acids. V gave up 4 bases and J gave up 5 bases; unmatched junction bases: 11. The germline V gene has CDR1 DFQATT and CDR2 SNEGSKA (reference sequence). CDR3 DNA (partial): TGCAGTGCTAAGGTAGCGGGAGGCCCCGCGAACGAG. Encoded protein: CSAKVAGGPANE. The CDR3 in full is CSAKVAGGPANEQYF.

There are many counts of this clone. Read data end 3 residues before the CDR3 end; the end is taken from the germline J gene. The chain has TRBV5-8 and TRBJ2-7; TRBD2 might be the D (5 bases). The CDR3 contains 14 residues. Trimming pared 3 bases from V and 0 bases from J, leaving 10 bases between. Per germline, CDR1 SGHTS and CDR2 YDEGEE. CDR3: CASSYGLSSYEQYF. CDR3 DNA, as far as it was read: TGTGCCAGCAGCTACGGACTGTCCTCCTACGAG.

This clone occurred many times. The missing CDR3 end, 3 residues past where the read stops, is filled in from the germline J gene. The chain is built from TRBV19 and TRBJ2-7, with TRBD2 matching over 8 bases. The germline gives CDR1 LNHDA, CDR2 SQIVND (reference sequence). J was trimmed by 4 bases and V by 8 bases; bases with no gene match: 10. The CDR3 has 14 amino acids. The chain's CDR3 is CASPSAGEGYEQYF. Incomplete CDR3 DNA: TGTGCCAGTCCATCAGCGGGAGAAGGTTACGAG. Filled out from reference TRBV19 and TRBJ2-7, the complete variable domain reads DGGITQSPKYLFRKEGQNVTLSCEQNLNHDAMYWYRQDPGQGLRLIYYSQIVNDFQKGDIAEGYSVSREKKESFPLTVTSAQKNPTAFYLCASPSAGEGYEQYFGPGTRLTVT.

There are a few counts of this clone. The read ends 3 residues early relative to the CDR3; the germline J gene fills the gap. This rearrangement joins TRBV30 to TRBJ1-2; TRBD1 matches 8 bases. The V segment lost 0 bases and the J segment 4 bases; nucleotides outside the gene matches: 4. The CDR3 spans 14 residues. Germline V gene lookup returns CDR1 GTSNPN and CDR2 SVGIG (reference sequence). The CDR3 sequence: CAWSVGTGIYGYTF. CDR3 DNA, as far as it was read: TGTGCCTGGAGTGTAGGGACAGGAATCTATGGC. Full variable domain (outside the CDR3, taken from reference TRBV30 and TRBJ1-2): SQTIHQWPATLVQPVGSPLSLECTVEGTSNPNLYWYRQAAGRGLQLLFYSVGIGQISSEVPQNLSASRPQDRQFILSSKKLLLSDSGFYLCAWSVGTGIYGYTFGSGTRLTVV.

A few counts support this clone. The read finishes 3 residues shy of the CDR3 end, and the germline J gene is used to complete it. This chain connects TRBV7-9 to TRBJ2-1; tentative D call: TRBD2 (5 bases). Germline V gene data show CDR1 as SEHNR and CDR2 as FQNEAQ (reference sequence). The CDR3 contains 13 residues. Trimming took 7 bases from V and 9 from J, leaving 16 bases between them. The part of the CDR3 DNA that was read is TGTGCCAGCATGGGCCTGGCCGAGGGTGAG. Its protein product is CASMGLAEGE. The full CDR3 reads CASMGLAEGEQFF. The full variable domain, with the rest looked up from reference TRBV7-9 and TRBJ2-1, is DTGVSQNPRHKITKRGQNVTFRCDPISEHNRLYWYRQTLGQGPEFLTYFQNEAQLEKSRLLSDRFSAERPKGSFSTLEIQRTEQGDSAMYLCASMGLAEGEQFFGPGTRLTVL.

This clone was counted ten times or more. Read sequence stops 3 residues before the CDR3 end, and the germline J gene provides the missing end. The chain combines TRBV6-1 with TRBJ2-1; possible D gene TRBD2, 6 bases. The CDR3 has 15 amino acids. Germline V lookup: CDR1 MNHNS, CDR2 SASEGT. The V and J ends lost 2 bases and 4 bases respectively, with 12 bases between them. Partial CDR3 DNA: TGTGCCAGCAGTGAAAGGCGCGGGACTTACAATGAG. Translation: CASSERRGTYNE. The CDR3 in full is CASSERRGTYNEQFF.

This clone has ten or more counts. The missing CDR3 end, 3 residues past where the read stops, is filled in from the germline J gene. The chain employs TRBV30 and TRBJ2-3; 9 nucleotides align to TRBD2. Trimming at V came to 0 bases and at J to 6 bases, leaving 7 bases not matched to a gene. The CDR3 has 15 amino acids. Looked up from germline, CDR1 is GTSNPN and CDR2 is SVGIG (reference sequence). CDR3 residues: CAWSVRGGRGDTQYF. The sequenced part of the CDR3 DNA is TGTGCCTGGAGTGTACGAGGCGGGAGGGGGGATACG.